This T cell receptor beta chain was sequenced in a study of T cells in Graves' hyperthyroidism and ophthalmopathy. Findings of the study overall: Blood shared most expanded thyroid clonotypes above 0.001.

The investigators amplified TCR beta CDR3 regions from RNA transcripts. TCR CDR3 underwent first-round RT-PCR with the HTBI primer set. In TCRdb, the multiplex PCR reads were re-called with MiXCR into one record per CDR3 protein. The sample lists 600,000 to 650,000 distinct CDR3 sequences, roughly 15% occurring once. The ends lost 1 base at V and 10 bases at J; junction bases unmatched: 7. The CDR3 spans 15 residues. Germline V CDR1 and CDR2: SGHTA, FQGNSA. At least ten counts were recorded for this clonotype. What it binds is unknown. The sample consisted of blood. The gene calls are TRBV7-2 and TRBJ1-1, with TRBD1 identical over 12 bases. The TCR sequence derives from a woman in her twenties or thirties with Graves' hyperthyroidism. DNA of the CDR3: TGTGCCAGCAGCTTAGTTGGAGGGACAGGGGGCGGAGCTTTCTTT. Its protein product is CASSLVGGTGGGAFF.